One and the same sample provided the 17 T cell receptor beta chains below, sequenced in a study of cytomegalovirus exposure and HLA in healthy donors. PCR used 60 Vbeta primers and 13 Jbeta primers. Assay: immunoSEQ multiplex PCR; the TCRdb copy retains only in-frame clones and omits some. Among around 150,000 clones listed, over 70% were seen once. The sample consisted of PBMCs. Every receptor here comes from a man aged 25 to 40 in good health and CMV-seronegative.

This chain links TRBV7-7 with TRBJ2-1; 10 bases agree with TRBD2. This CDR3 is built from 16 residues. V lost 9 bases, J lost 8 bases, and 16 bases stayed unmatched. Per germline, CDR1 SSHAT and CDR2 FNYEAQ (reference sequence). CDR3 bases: TGTGCCAGTTACCAGGGACTAGCGAGAGGGGGCGATGAGCAGTTCTTC. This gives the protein CASYQGLARGGDEQFF. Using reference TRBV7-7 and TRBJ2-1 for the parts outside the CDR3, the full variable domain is GAGVSQSPRYKVTKRGQDVTLRCDPISSHATLYWYQQALGQGPEFLTYFNYEAQPDKSGLPSDRFSAERPEGSISTLTIQRTEQRDSAMYRCASYQGLARGGDEQFFGPGTRLTVL.

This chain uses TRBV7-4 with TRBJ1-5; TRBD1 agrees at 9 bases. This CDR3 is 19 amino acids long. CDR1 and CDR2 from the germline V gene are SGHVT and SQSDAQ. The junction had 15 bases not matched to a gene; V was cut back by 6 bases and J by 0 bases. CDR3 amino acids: CASSHRVGDRVYSNQPQHF. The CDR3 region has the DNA TGTGCCAGCAGTCACAGGGTTGGGGACAGGGTATATAGCAATCAGCCCCAGCATTTT. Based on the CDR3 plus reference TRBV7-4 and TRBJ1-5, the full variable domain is GAGVSQSPRYKVAKRGRDVALRCDSISGHVTLYWYRQTLGQGSEVLTYSQSDAQRDKSGRPSGRFSAERPERSVSTLKIQRTEQGDSAVYLCASSHRVGDRVYSNQPQHFGDGTRLSIL.

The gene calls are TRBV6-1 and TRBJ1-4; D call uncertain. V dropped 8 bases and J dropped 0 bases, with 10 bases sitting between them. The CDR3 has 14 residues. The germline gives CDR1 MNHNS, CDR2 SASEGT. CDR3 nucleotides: TGTGCCAGCTTCGGGATTACAACTAATGAAAAACTGTTTTTT. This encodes CASFGITTNEKLFF.

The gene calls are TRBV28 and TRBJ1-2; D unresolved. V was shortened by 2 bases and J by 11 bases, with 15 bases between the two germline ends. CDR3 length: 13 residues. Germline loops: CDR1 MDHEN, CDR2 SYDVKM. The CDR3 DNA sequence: TGTGCCAGCAGTTTAGATGCGGAACGGATTTACACCTTC. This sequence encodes CASSLDAERIYTF.

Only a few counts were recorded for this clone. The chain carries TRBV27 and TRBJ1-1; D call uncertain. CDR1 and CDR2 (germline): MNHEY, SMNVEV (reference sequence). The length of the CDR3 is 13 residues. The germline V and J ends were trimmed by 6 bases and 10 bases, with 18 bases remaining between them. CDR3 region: CASSHQGDLGAFF. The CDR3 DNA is TGTGCCAGCAGCCACCAAGGAGACTTGGGAGCTTTCTTT.

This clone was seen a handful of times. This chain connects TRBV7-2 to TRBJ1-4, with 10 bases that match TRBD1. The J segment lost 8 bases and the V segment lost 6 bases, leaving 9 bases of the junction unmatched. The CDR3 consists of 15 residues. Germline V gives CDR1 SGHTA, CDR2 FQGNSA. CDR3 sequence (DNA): TGTGCCAGCAGTTCAGAGGGGACAGGGGACGAAAAACTGTTTTTT. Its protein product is CASSSEGTGDEKLFF.

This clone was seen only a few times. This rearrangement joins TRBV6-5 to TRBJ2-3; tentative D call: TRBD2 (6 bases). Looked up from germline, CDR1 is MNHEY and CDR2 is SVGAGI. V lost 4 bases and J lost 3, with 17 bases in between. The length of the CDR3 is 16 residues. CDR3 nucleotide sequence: TGTGCCAGCAGTTGGCGCTTTTGGGGGGTAACAGATACGCAGTATTTT. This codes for CASSWRFWGVTDTQYF.

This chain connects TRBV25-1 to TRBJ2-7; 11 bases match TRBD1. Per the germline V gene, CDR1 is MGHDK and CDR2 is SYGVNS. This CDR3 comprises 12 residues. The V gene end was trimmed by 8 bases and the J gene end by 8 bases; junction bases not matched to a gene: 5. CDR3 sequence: CASAGTGGQQYF. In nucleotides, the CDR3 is TGTGCCAGCGCCGGGACAGGGGGGCAGCAGTACTTC.

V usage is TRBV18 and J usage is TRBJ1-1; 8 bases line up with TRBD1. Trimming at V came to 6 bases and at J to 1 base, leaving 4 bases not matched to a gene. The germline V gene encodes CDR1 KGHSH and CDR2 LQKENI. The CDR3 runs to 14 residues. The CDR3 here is CASSGQGPNTEAFF. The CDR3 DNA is TGTGCCAGCTCCGGACAGGGACCGAACACTGAAGCTTTCTTT.

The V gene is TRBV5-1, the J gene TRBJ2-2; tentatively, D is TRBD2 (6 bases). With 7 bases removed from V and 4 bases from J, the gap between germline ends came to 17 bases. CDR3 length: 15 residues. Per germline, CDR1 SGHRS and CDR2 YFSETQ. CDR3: CASCSGGIITGELFF. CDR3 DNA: TGCGCCAGCTGCTCTGGCGGGATAATCACCGGGGAGCTGTTTTTT.

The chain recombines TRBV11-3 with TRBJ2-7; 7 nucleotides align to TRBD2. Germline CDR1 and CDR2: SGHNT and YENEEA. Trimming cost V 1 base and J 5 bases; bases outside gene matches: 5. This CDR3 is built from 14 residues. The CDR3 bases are TGTGCCAGCAGCTTAGGACTAGCATCTAACGAGCAGTACTTC. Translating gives CASSLGLASNEQYF. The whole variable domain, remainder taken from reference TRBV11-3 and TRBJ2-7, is EAGVVQSPRYKIIEKKQPVAFWCNPISGHNTLYWYLQNLGQGPELLIRYENEEAVDDSQLPKDRFSAERLKGVDSTLKIQPAELGDSAVYLCASSLGLASNEQYFGPGTRLTVT.

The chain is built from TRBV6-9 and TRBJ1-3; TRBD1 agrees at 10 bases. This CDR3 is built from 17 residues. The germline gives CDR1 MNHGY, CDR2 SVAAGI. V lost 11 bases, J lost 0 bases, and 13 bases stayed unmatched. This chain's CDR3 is CAGFRDRGFISGNTIYF. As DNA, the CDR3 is TGTGCCGGTTTCCGGGACAGGGGCTTTATCTCTGGAAACACCATATATTTT.

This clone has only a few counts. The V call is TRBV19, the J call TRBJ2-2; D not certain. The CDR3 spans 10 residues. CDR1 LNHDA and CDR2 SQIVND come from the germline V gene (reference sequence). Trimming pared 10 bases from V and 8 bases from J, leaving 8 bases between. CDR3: CATHAGELFF. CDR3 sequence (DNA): TGTGCCACTCATGCGGGGGAGCTGTTTTTT. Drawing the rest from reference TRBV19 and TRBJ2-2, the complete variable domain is DGGITQSPKYLFRKEGQNVTLSCEQNLNHDAMYWYRQDPGQGLRLIYYSQIVNDFQKGDIAEGYSVSREKKESFPLTVTSAQKNPTAFYLCATHAGELFFGEGSRLTVL.

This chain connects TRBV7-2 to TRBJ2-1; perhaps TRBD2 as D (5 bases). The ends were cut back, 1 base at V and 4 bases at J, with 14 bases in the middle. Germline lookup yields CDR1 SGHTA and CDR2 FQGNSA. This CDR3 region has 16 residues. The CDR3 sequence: CASSLGRERTYNEQFF. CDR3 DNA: TGTGCCAGCAGCTTAGGTAGGGAGAGGACGTACAATGAGCAGTTCTTC.

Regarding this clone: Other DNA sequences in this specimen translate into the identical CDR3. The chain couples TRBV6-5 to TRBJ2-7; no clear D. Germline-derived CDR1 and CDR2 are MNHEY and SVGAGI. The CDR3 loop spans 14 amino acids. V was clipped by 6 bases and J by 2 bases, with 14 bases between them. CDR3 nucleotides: TGTGCCAGCAGGGGCGAGACACCCGCCTACGAGCAGTACTTC. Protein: CASRGETPAYEQYF.

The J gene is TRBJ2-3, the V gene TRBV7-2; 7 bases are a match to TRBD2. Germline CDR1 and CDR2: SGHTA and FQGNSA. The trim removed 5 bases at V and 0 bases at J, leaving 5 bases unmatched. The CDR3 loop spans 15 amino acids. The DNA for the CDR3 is TGTGCCAGCAGCCGGGACTACAAAAGCACAGATACGCAGTATTTT. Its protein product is CASSRDYKSTDTQYF.

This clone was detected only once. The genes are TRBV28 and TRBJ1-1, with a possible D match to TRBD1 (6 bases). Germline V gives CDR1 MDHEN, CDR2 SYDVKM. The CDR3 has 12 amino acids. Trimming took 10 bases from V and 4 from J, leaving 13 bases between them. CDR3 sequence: CATQIGGTEAFF. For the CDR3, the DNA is TGTGCCACCCAGATAGGGGGCACTGAAGCTTTCTTT.